This T cell receptor (beta chain) was identified in a study of beta chain features in type 1 diabetes. Study-wide context: Cell yields, gender and age were similar in healthy donors and patients.

With 10 bases removed from V and 8 bases from J, the gap between germline ends came to 18 bases. This CDR3 is 12 amino acids long. Germline V lookup: CDR1 MNHEY, CDR2 SVGAGI. Note on this clone: Its antigen is undetermined.

Findings of the study overall: In comparison with healthy donors, patients had naive, central memory and Treg TCRB repertoires that appeared more similar. Significant though moderate, a shortening of TCRB CDR3s appeared in all four CD4+ subsets of Type 1 diabetes patients.

Every bit of the isolated RNA underwent reverse transcription, so sequencing read expressed TCRB transcripts. Clones were sequenced by immunoSEQ multiplex PCR, and TCRdb holds only the in-frame ones, with some missing. Here the sample spans about 620,000 clones, around a sixth being singletons. This receptor was obtained from a young man in good health. The V and J genes are TRBV6-5 and TRBJ2-7; maybe TRBD2 (5 bases). The specimen sequenced was naive CD4+ T cells from blood. The DNA of the CDR3 is TGTGCCAACCCTCGCCCCCCCGGGAAGCAGTACTTC. As protein: CANPRPPGKQYF.